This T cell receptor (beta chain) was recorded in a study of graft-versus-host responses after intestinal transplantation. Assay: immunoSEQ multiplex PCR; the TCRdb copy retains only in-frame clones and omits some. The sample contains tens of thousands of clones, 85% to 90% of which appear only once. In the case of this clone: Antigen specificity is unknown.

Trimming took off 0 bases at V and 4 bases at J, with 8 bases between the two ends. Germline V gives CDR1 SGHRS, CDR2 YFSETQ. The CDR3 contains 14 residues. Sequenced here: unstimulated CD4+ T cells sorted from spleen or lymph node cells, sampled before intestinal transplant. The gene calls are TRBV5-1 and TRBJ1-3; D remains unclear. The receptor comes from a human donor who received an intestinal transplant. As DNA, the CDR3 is TGCGCCAGCAGCTTGGGGGCGAGAGGAAACACCATATATTTT. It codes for CASSLGARGNTIYF.